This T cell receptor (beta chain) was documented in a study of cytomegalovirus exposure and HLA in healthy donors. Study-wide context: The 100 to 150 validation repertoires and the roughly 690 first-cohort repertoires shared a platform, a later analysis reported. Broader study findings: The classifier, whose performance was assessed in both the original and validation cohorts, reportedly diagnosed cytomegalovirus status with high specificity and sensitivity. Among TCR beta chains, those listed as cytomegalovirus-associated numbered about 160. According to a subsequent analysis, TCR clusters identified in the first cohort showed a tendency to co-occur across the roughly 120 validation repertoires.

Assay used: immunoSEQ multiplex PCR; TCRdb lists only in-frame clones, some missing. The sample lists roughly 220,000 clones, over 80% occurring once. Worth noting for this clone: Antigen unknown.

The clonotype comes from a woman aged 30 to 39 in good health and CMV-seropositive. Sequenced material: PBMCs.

The CDR3 loop is CASSLAKPQGRETQYF. The CDR3 bases are TGCGCCAGCAGCTTGGCCAAGCCCCAGGGGCGCGAGACCCAGTACTTC. The chain recombines TRBV5-1 with TRBJ2-5; possibly TRBD1 for D (6 bases). CDR1 SGHRS and CDR2 YFSETQ come from the germline V gene. V lost 0 bases, J lost 5 bases, and 17 bases lay in between. The CDR3 has 16 residues.